Here is one T cell receptor (beta chain) with its context. The antigen it recognizes is unknown. Base qualities were left out, and no much larger clone turns up one base away. CDR1 and CDR2, looked up from the germline V gene (reference sequence), are DFQATT and SNEGSKA. V drops 6 bases and J drops 1 base, leaving 6 bases in between. The CDR3, cysteine through phenylalanine, is 11 amino acids long. CDR3 DNA only is kept here, 33 bases in frame from base 1. TCRbeta CDR3 regions were amplified from genomic DNA by means of the immunoSEQ Assay, a bias-controlled multiplex PCR. Turning to the authors' computational methods: The number of nucleated cells in each sample was estimated from the amplification of reference gene primers within the assay. To quantify the absolute abundance of each unique TCRbeta CDR3 rearrangement, sequence reads were collapsed and filtered. Productive Simpson clonality was computed per sample as the square root of Simpson's diversity index over productive rearrangements. The immuneACCESS repertoire file appears here via TCRdb, limited to in-frame rearrangements. These files lack a portion of the clones; in checked studies, under half of the deficit traces to unresolved V genes, and the cause of the others is not known. That table furnishes V, J and clone size, whereas the DNA furnished D and trimming. Recorded for this sample are about 210,000 clones; around 92% of them occurred a single time. Jointly, the top ten make up approximately 8% of the sample.

The sample comes from a study of blood T cell repertoires in COVID-19 (dated by TCRdb to between 2020 and 2021). Study-wide context: Samples from collaborators originated in the United States, Italy and Spain and spanned both the acute and convalescent phases of COVID-19. The material from the prospective study consisted of cDNA or gDNA derived from T cells, B-cell-depleted T cells, or PBMCs. Subjects who had been exposed to COVID-19, were actively infected with it, or had recovered from it provided the deeply sampled blood TCRbeta repertoires that made up the dataset. The repertoires were released in a freely available public database intended as a resource for research on the immune response to SARS-CoV-2. Samples were obtained from the ongoing ImmuneRACE study (first 160 participants) and from 1,254 subjects provided by 6 global collaborators. A de-identified subject ID, COVID-19 status, age in years and sex were almost always included in the sample metadata. Where available, HLA class I and class II types were taken from metadata supplied by the sample provider and were not determined by assay-based typing.

Participants in the prospective study were enrolled through a virtual design, were aged 18 to 89 years, and lived in 24 United States geographic areas. Cohort assignment in the prospective study relied on participant-reported clinical history from a screening survey and a study questionnaire. Recovered participants in ImmuneRACE Cohort 3 were defined as having two consecutive negative NP/OP PCR tests, clearance from a healthcare professional, or resolution of symptoms. In the prospective study, whole blood, serum and a nasopharyngeal or oropharyngeal swab were collected from each participant by mobile phlebotomists. Additional blood draws and questionnaires over an approximately two-month period could optionally be provided by prospective study participants. Blood samples from the prospective study were shipped frozen or at room temperature prior to DNA extraction. What the authors observed across the whole study: Clinical and demographic metadata were provided uncurated, with the amount varying by source and participant.

The sequencing input was PBMCs or T cells enriched from blood (not recorded which). This TCR was sampled from a woman aged 18-29 years who had recovered from COVID-19. The chain employs TRBV20-1 and TRBJ1-2, with an unclear D gene assignment. The nucleotide sequence is TGCAGTGCAGAGCTTAACTATGGCTACACCTTC. The encoded protein is CSAELNYGYTF.